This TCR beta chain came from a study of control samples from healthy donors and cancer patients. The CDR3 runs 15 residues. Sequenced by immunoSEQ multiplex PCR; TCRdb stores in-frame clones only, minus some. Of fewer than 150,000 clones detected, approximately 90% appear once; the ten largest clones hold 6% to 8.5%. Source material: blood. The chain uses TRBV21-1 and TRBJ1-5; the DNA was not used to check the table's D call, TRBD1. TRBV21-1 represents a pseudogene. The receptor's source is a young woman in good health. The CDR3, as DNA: TGTGCCAGCAGCATAGACAGTGATAGCAATCAGCCCCAGCATTTT. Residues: CASSIDSDSNQPQHF.